A single T cell receptor beta chain is shown here with its context. The antigen remains unidentified. These data come from a study of monozygotic twins with inflammatory bowel disease. Regarding the study as a whole: Immunosuppressive treatments were not uniform, and this may have added variability to patient repertoires.

The germline gives CDR1 SGHTA, CDR2 FQGNSA. The CDR3 is 14 amino acids. The unique tags termed UMIs, each holding a 6-nucleotide sample barcode, were added by means of template switching. PCR of TCRalpha and TCRbeta cDNA was nested, with two rounds of about 17 and 10 cycles. TCRdb re-called the 5' RACE reads and catalogs CDR3 proteins one per entry, DNA excluded. This table lists over 110,000 distinct CDR3 sequences. Total RNA was isolated from whole blood without T cell sorting. Sequences were obtained from blood. The TCR originated in a human donor with ulcerative colitis or Crohn's disease, or a healthy co-twin of an affected twin (not recorded which). The J gene is TRBJ1-1, the V gene TRBV7-2; with no DNA, the TCRdb D assignment of TRBD1 cannot be verified. The CDR3 protein is CALGRGRGNTEAFF.